Sequencing of this T cell receptor beta chain was carried out in a study of blood T cell repertoires in COVID-19. Whole-study context: The analysed material was cDNA or gDNA that came from T cells, B-cell-depleted T cells, or PBMCs.

In the source study's methods: It was from reference gene primer amplification that nucleated cell counts were estimated. Clones were read by immunoSEQ multiplex PCR, and TCRdb kept only the in-frame ones, dropping some. V, J and clone size derive from that table, while D and trimming were established from the DNA sequence. Seen here are about 130,000 clones, more than 70% observed once, and the top ten hold roughly 1.1%. The receptor was derived from a woman of 80 years or more with acute or convalescent COVID-19. The source material was peripheral blood.

The CDR3 nucleotides read TGTGCTAGTGGTTTGGAGACAGTTAACTATGGCTACACCTTC. This codes for CASGLETVNYGYTF. The rearrangement uses TRBV12-5 and TRBJ1-2; perhaps TRBD1 as D (5 bases). Germline values: CDR1 LGHNT, CDR2 FRNRAP. Trimming took 1 base from V and 1 from J, leaving 7 bases between them. This CDR3 comprises 14 residues.